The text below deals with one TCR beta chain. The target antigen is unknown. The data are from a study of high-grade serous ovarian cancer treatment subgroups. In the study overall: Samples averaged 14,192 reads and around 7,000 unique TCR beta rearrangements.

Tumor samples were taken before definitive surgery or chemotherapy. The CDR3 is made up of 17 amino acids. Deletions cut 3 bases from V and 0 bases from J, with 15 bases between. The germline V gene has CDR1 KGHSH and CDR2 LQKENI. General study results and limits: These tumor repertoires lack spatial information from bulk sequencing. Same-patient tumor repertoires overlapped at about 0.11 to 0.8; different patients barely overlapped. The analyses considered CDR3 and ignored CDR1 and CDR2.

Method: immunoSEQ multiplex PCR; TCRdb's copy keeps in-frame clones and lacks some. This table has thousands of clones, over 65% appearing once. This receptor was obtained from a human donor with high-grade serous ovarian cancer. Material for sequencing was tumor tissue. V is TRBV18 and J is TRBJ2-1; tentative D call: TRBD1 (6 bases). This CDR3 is CASSPGRGGGSYNEQFF. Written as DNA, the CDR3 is TGTGCCAGCTCACCGGGCAGGGGCGGCGGCTCCTACAATGAGCAGTTCTTC.